A single sample is the source of the 5 T cell receptor beta chains below, sequenced in a study of control samples from healthy donors and cancer patients. Sequenced by immunoSEQ multiplex PCR; TCRdb stores in-frame clones only, minus some. Among some 120,000 clones listed, about 89% were seen once. The sequencing sample was made of blood. Source of these receptors: a man aged 50-60 years in good health.

V gene TRBV6-5 combines with J gene TRBJ2-1, with 9 bases aligning to TRBD2. Germline-derived CDR1 and CDR2 are MNHEY and SVGAGI. This CDR3 comprises 15 residues. Losses at the gene ends were 5 bases for V and 2 bases for J; bases not matched to a gene: 4. The CDR3 spells CASSRAGGPYNEQFF. The DNA for the CDR3 is TGTGCCAGCAGTCGCGCGGGGGGGCCCTACAATGAGCAGTTCTTC.

The chain employs TRBV4-1 and TRBJ1-6, with 7 bases identical to TRBD1. V lost 0 bases to trimming and J lost 8 bases; unmatched junction nucleotides: 7. This CDR3 comprises 16 residues. Per germline, CDR1 MGHRA and CDR2 YSYEKL. CDR3 amino acids: CASSQDEGAGYSPLHF. CDR3 nucleotide sequence: TGCGCCAGCAGCCAAGATGAGGGGGCGGGGTATTCACCCCTCCACTTT.

V and J are TRBV14 and TRBJ2-3, with TRBD2 matching 11 bases. J lost 1 base, V lost 5 bases, and 8 bases had no gene match. This CDR3 has 17 amino acids. Germline CDR1 is SGHDN and CDR2 is FVKESK. The CDR3: CASSGILAGARTDTQYF. CDR3 nucleotide sequence: TGTGCCAGCAGCGGGATACTAGCGGGGGCCCGCACAGATACGCAGTATTTT.

The CDR3 reads CAISEVEDTEAFF. The CDR3 region has the DNA TGTGCCATCAGTGAGGTCGAGGACACTGAAGCTTTCTTT. This sequence joins TRBV10-3 and TRBJ1-1; D gene uncertain. Germline assignment: CDR1 ENHRY and CDR2 SYGVKD. V lost 2 bases to trimming and J lost 3 bases, with 7 bases between them. The CDR3 consists of 13 residues.

The CDR3 bases are TGTGCCAGTAGTTTTCAGGGACCGGGAAACACCATATATTTT. It encodes CASSFQGPGNTIYF. V usage is TRBV19 and J usage is TRBJ1-3, with D tentatively TRBD1 (5 bases). V lost 5 bases and J 4 bases, leaving 12 bases between the germline ends. Germline CDR1 LNHDA, CDR2 SQIVND (reference sequence). The CDR3 is 14 residues long. The full variable domain, rest sourced from reference TRBV19 and TRBJ1-3, is DGGITQSPKYLFRKEGQNVTLSCEQNLNHDAMYWYRQDPGQGLRLIYYSQIVNDFQKGDIAEGYSVSREKKESFPLTVTSAQKNPTAFYLCASSFQGPGNTIYFGEGSWLTVV.